A selection of T cell receptor beta chains follows, all from one sample in a study of cytomegalovirus exposure and HLA in healthy donors. Data came from immunoSEQ multiplex PCR; TCRdb stores just in-frame clones and leaves some out. The repertoire includes 50,000 to 70,000 clones, around 84% of them detected once, and approximately 5.9% sits in the top ten. What was sequenced was PBMCs. The receptors shown here come from a male donor in good health and CMV-seronegative. Both conserved end residues are trimmed from each CDR3. The D gene is left open where the match is weak. Not every row has a clone size; where given, it reads once, few, many or a size class.

TRBJ1-1 TRBV9 TRBD1 . ASGRQGKSEAF
TRBJ2-1 TRBV19 . . ASSISGGSYNEQF
TRBJ1-1 TRBV5-1 . . ASSFTAGTEAF
TRBJ2-3 TRBV13 TRBD2 . ASSRRGGGGDTQY
TRBJ1-1 TRBV7-2 . . ASSVQRTEAF
TRBJ1-2 TRBV19 TRBD1 . ASSAQGARGYGYT
TRBJ2-1 TRBV7-2 . . ASSLQGDEQF
TRBJ1-1 TRBV30 . few AWSVYGNTEAF
TRBJ1-1 TRBV7-2 TRBD1 . ASSSNRGTTEAF
TRBJ2-7 TRBV18 TRBD1 . ASSGNRGQNEQY
TRBJ1-2 TRBV19 . once ASSIGGGYGYT
TRBJ1-2 TRBV6-5 . once ASTYKPTGHGYT
TRBJ2-3 TRBV5-1 TRBD2 once ASSLAGGLTDTQY
TRBJ1-6 TRBV7-2 TRBD1 . ASSGPGQGGSPLH